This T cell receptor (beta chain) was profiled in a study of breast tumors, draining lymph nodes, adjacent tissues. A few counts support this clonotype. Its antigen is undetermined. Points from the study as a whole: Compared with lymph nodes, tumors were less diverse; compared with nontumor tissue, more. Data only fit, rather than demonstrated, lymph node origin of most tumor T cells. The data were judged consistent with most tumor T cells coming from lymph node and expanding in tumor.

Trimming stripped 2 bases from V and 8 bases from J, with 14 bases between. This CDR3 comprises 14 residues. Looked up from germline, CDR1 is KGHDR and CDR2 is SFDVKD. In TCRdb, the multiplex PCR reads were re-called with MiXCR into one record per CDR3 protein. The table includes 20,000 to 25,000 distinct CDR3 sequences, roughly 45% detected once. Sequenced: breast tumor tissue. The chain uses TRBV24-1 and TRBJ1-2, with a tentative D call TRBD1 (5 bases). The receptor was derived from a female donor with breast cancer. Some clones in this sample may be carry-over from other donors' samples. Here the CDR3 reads CATSDSSLGGGYTF. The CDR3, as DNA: TGTGCCACCAGTGATTCCTCCCTGGGGGGAGGCTACACCTTC.